This entry features one TCR beta chain sequence. These data belong to a study of T cell changes during pregnancy in multiple sclerosis. Sequenced by immunoSEQ multiplex PCR; TCRdb stores in-frame clones only, minus some. The repertoire consists of roughly 85,000 clones, with about 89% occurring once and the leading ten covering under 3%. Losses at the gene ends were 10 bases for V and 7 bases for J; bases not matched to a gene: 13. Looked up from germline, CDR1 is MDHEN and CDR2 is SYDVKM. The CDR3 covers 14 residues. The V and J genes are TRBV28 and TRBJ2-4, with 7 bases identical to TRBD1. This TCR came from a female donor with multiple sclerosis, enrolled in a pregnancy study. The input for sequencing was peripheral blood, taken in the first trimester of pregnancy. CDR3 DNA sequence: TGTGCCACCGTCGGGTACGGACAGGATAACATTCAGTACTTC. Protein: CATVGYGQDNIQYF.